This section outlines one T cell receptor beta chain sequence together with its context. This CDR3 spans 14 amino acids. Deletions cut 4 bases from V and 11 bases from J, with 19 bases between. Germline CDR1 SGDLS, CDR2 YYNGEE. In the source study's methods: Amplification from reference gene primers served as the basis for estimated nucleated cell counts. Sequenced by immunoSEQ multiplex PCR; TCRdb stores in-frame clones only, minus some. The DNA gave D and trimming, while V, J and clone size come from that table. In the table there are 180,000 or so clones, around 82% of which are singletons. The data belong to a study of blood T cell repertoires in COVID-19.

Sequencing used peripheral blood. The genes are TRBV9 and TRBJ2-1; D is possibly TRBD1 (5 bases). The sequence was obtained from an elderly woman with acute or convalescent COVID-19. DNA for the CDR3: TGTGCCAGCAGCTTGGAATCCGGGCAGGGTAAGCAGTTCTTC. Residues: CASSLESGQGKQFF.